One sample yielded the 12 T cell receptor beta chains listed below, sequenced in a study of CD8+CD57+ T cells in acquired aplastic anemia. An expansion of CD8+CD57+ cells by flow cytometry had been shown in patients chosen for sequencing. Both TCR beta VDJ combination and CDR3 sequence profiling were carried out. Genomic DNA was the template for this profiling. Via MiXCR, TCRdb re-called the reads, giving one row per CDR3 protein. This table holds approximately 250,000 distinct CDR3 sequences, roughly 82% found once. Sequencing was done on a sample of sorted CD4+, CD8+, or CD8+CD57+ T cells (not recorded which) from PBMCs. All receptors derive from a human donor with aplastic anemia.

The count of this clonotype is one. This chain links TRBV13 with TRBJ1-1; maybe TRBD1 (6 bases). V was shortened by 3 bases and J by 4 bases, with 15 bases between the two germline ends. Germline-derived CDR1 and CDR2 are PRHDT and FYEKMQ (reference sequence). The CDR3 is 15 amino acids. The CDR3 region is CASSLRRLGGTEAFF. The CDR3 DNA reads as TGTGCCAGCAGCTTGCGGCGGCTAGGGGGCACTGAAGCTTTCTTT.

Details on this clonotype: The conserved phenylalanine or tryptophan is not found at the CDR3 terminus, so this likely reflects a read error. The chain joins TRBV2 to TRBJ1-2; 10 bases match TRBD1. Germline CDR1 SNHLY, CDR2 FYNNEI. The trim removed 8 bases at V and 11 bases at J, leaving 20 bases unmatched. The CDR3 sequence is 16 residues long. CDR3 bases: TGTGCCAGCGGGGACAGGGGCACAAATACGCAGTATTTTTACACCGTC. Amino acids: CASGDRGTNTQYFYTV.

Notes on this clonotype: No DNA is shown, since the ends of the CDR3 on it are uncertain; the CDR3 is the one TCRdb lists. The chain links TRBV7-9 to TRBJ2-7. Germline CDR1 reads SEHNR; CDR2 reads FQNEAQ (reference sequence). The CDR3 extends over 18 residues, inclusive of both ends. The CDR3 is CASSLGAEGYTFGYEQYV.

The table lists this clonotype with a count of one. The V and J genes are TRBV5-5 and TRBJ1-6; tentatively, D is TRBD1 (5 bases). Germline V gene lookup returns CDR1 SGHKS and CDR2 YYEKEE (reference sequence). The V and J ends lost 6 bases and 3 bases respectively, with 10 bases between them. This CDR3 has 14 residues. CDR3 region: CASTRTIYNSPLHF. In DNA form, the CDR3 reads TGTGCCAGCACTCGGACAATCTATAATTCACCCCTCCACTTT. The full variable domain, in which reference TRBV5-5 and TRBJ1-6 provide the parts outside the CDR3, is DAGVTQSPTHLIKTRGQQVTLRCSPISGHKSVSWYQQVLGQGPQFIFQYYEKEERGRGNFPDRFSARQFPNYSSELNVNALLLGDSALYLCASTRTIYNSPLHFGNGTRLTVT.

Details on this clonotype: This is likely a read error, given that the CDR3 carries no conserved phenylalanine or tryptophan at its end. The DNA is left out, because the CDR3 cannot be placed on it with certainty; the CDR3 is given as TCRdb lists it. CDR3 amino acids: CASSAWQVEEELFL. The V and J genes are TRBV2 and TRBJ2-7. The V gene's germline CDR1 is SNHLY and CDR2 FYNNEI. The CDR3 numbers 14 amino acids, ends counted.

This clonotype was detected a few times. The gene calls are TRBV7-8 and TRBJ2-7; a possible D gene is TRBD1 (5 bases). CDR1 is SGHVS and CDR2 is FQNEAQ in the germline V gene. V was pared by 3 bases and J by 1 base, with 22 bases between. The CDR3 has 18 amino acids. CDR3 loop: CASSFQPGATALSYEQYV. The CDR3 nucleotides are TGTGCCAGCAGCTTTCAGCCAGGCGCGACAGCCCTTTCCTACGAGCAGTACGTC.

The chain couples TRBV2 to TRBJ2-7, with D possibly matching TRBD1 (6 bases). V lost 5 bases to trimming and J lost 10 bases, with 15 bases between them. CDR1 and CDR2 (germline): SNHLY, FYNNEI. There are 12 residues in the CDR3. CDR3 DNA sequence: TGTGCCAGCAGTCATACAGGGATCGATCAGTACTTC. It codes for CASSHTGIDQYF.

The J gene is TRBJ2-1, the V gene TRBV5-8, with D perhaps TRBD2 (5 bases). In germline, CDR1 is SGHTS, CDR2 YDEGEE. Trimming left V 4 bases short and J 8 bases short, with 13 bases between. CDR3 length equals 13 residues. This CDR3 is CASSDERVHEQFF. The CDR3 region has the DNA TGTGCCAGCAGCGATGAGAGGGTCCATGAGCAGTTCTTC.

J is TRBJ1-1 and V is TRBV9; D call uncertain. CDR3 length: 16 amino acids. The ends were cut back, 7 bases at V and 9 bases at J, with 28 bases in the middle. From germline, CDR1 is SGDLS and CDR2 YYNGEE. The CDR3, as DNA: TGTGCCAGCGGCGCCGCCCGCGTCGTCTTTAACTCACAAGCTTTCTTT. This translates into CASGAARVVFNSQAFF.

In regard to this clonotype: As the CDR3 is not closed by the conserved phenylalanine or tryptophan, this likely results from a read error. The DNA is omitted, as the CDR3 cannot be located on it reliably, and the CDR3 follows TCRdb's listing. This chain connects TRBV2 to TRBJ1-2; the tabulated D call, TRBD1, remains unverified against the DNA. Germline V gene lookup returns CDR1 SNHLY and CDR2 FYNNEI. The CDR3 has 16 residues if both end residues are counted. CDR3 region: CASSGEGGANAEAFFC.

V usage is TRBV7-7 and J usage is TRBJ1-3; D call uncertain. CDR3 length equals 12 residues. Trimming cost V 6 bases and J 1 base, with 4 bases left between them. Germline lookup yields CDR1 SSHAT and CDR2 FNYEAQ (reference sequence). CDR3 residues: CASRGSGNTIYF. As DNA, the CDR3 is TGTGCCAGCAGAGGATCTGGAAACACCATATATTTT.

The chain links TRBV15 to TRBJ2-5; 7 positions agree with TRBD1. The DNA end is more similar to TRBJ2-7, so the J call may be wrong. The CDR3 is 12 amino acids. Germline lookup yields CDR1 LNHNV and CDR2 YYDKDF (reference sequence). The CDR3: CATSRQGDEQYF. CDR3 in DNA: TGTGCCACCAGCAGACAGGGGGACGAGCAGTACTTC.